This T cell receptor (beta chain) was sequenced for a study of T cell responses to AZD1222 COVID-19 vaccine. V was clipped by 2 bases and J by 3 bases, with 14 bases between them. Germline CDR1 is SEHNR and CDR2 is FQNEAQ (reference sequence). There are 16 residues in the CDR3. Only in-frame clones appear in the TCRdb table, and some are missing; sequencing was by immunoSEQ multiplex PCR. This table holds about 150,000 clones, 88% found once. The TCR sequence derives from an adult in good health. This rearrangement joins TRBV7-9 to TRBJ1-3, with no clear D. The sequencing used peripheral blood, collected on day 0 of AZD1222 vaccination. The CDR3 reads CASSLLLVRDGNTIYF. The CDR3 bases are TGTGCCAGCAGCTTATTGCTGGTGAGGGATGGAAACACCATATATTTT. Variable domain in full (rest from reference TRBV7-9 and TRBJ1-3): DTGVSQNPRHKITKRGQNVTFRCDPISEHNRLYWYRQTLGQGPEFLTYFQNEAQLEKSRLLSDRFSAERPKGSFSTLEIQRTEQGDSAMYLCASSLLLVRDGNTIYFGEGSWLTVV.